The entry that follows covers one T cell receptor (beta chain) sequence. The antigen is unknown. The sample originates from a study of cytomegalovirus exposure and HLA in healthy donors. The study ran its PCR with 60 Vbeta and 13 Jbeta primers. Only in-frame clones appear in the TCRdb table, and some are missing; sequencing was by immunoSEQ multiplex PCR. The sample lists over 130,000 clones; more than 60% were seen once. From germline, CDR1 is LNHNV and CDR2 YYDKDF (reference sequence). This CDR3 is built from 15 residues. Losses at the gene ends were 5 bases for V and 1 base for J; bases not matched to a gene: 4. Study-wide results and caveats: According to a later analysis, most TCR beta chains associated with CMV appeared HLA-restricted. Some V segments, TRBV6-2 and TRBV6-3 among them, were indistinguishable and were therefore excluded. The productive fraction for most TCR beta V segments was about 87% or about 30% in an earlier analysis.

The source is a male donor in good health and CMV-seronegative. The V call is TRBV15, the J call TRBJ1-4, with 7 bases lining up with TRBD1. The specimen sequenced was PBMCs. Written as DNA, the CDR3 is TGTGCCACCAGCTCAACAGGGGAAACTAATGAAAAACTGTTTTTT. This translates into CATSSTGETNEKLFF.